Listed below are T cell receptor beta chains from one sample, sequenced in a study of regulatory T cells. Sequenced by immunoSEQ multiplex PCR; TCRdb stores in-frame clones only, minus some. Of 30,000 to 40,000 clones in the sample, about 93% are singletons; the top ten hold around 0.94%. The sequencing sample was made of conventional CD4+ T cells sorted from blood. Receptor source: a child aged 2-15 years with CD3G deficiency. The conserved cysteine and the conserved F or W are not part of the CDR3 here. D genes are given only for firm matches. Expanded clones are given a class, and other clones once, few, many or no size at all.

>NA|TRBD1|TRBV6-1
ASRGQGAINGYT
>NA|NA|TRBV5-1
ASSLTGAHTDTQY
>NA|NA|TRBV28
ASSPDGRTQY
>NA|TRBD1|TRBV19
ASSPQDRRLF
>once|TRBD2|TRBV6-1
ASSGKRLAGSYNEQF
>NA|NA|TRBV28
ASSPDSYEQY
>NA|NA|TRBV6-6
ASSRSSVSYEQY
>once|TRBD1|TRBV28
ASSFKGYRGRGTEAF
>NA|TRBD1|TRBV28
ATSRGGSGTEAF
>NA|NA|TRBV28
ASSSPGAAVYEQY
>NA|NA|TRBV20-1
SARRSETQY
>NA|NA|TRBV28
ASRRQVQETQY
>NA|NA|TRBV27
ASSPSGSEKLF
>NA|TRBD2|TRBV28
ASSRTSGRAGNEQF
>NA|TRBD1|TRBV5-1
ASSLTPDRAHEQF
>NA|NA|TRBV12-5
ASANRGDTQY
>once|NA|TRBV5-1
ASSLGGGETQY
>once|TRBD2|TRBV18
ASSSSGPTTDTQY
>NA|NA|TRBV28
ASGWDKNNEQF
>NA|NA|TRBV28
ASGGNTGELF
>NA|NA|TRBV5-1
ASSLGSSYNEQF
>once|TRBD1|TRBV28
ASSLGTDNYEQY
>NA|NA|TRBV7-9
ASSLEPPTRAYNEQF
>NA|TRBD1|TRBV6-1
ASSMTGDGYT
>NA|NA|TRBV10-3
AIAQFPYEQY
>NA|TRBD1|TRBV7-9
ASSILGQGRETQY
>NA|NA|TRBV19
ASSIRDYGYT
>NA|NA|TRBV28
ASSPPGPSWGETQY
>NA|TRBD1|TRBV6-1
ASSVNRGGYT
>NA|NA|TRBV28
ASSSGQLGKNIQY
>NA|TRBD2|TRBV5-1
ASSLGAGDRYEQY
>few|TRBD1|TRBV28
ASSSNLGQGHQPQH
>once|TRBD1|TRBV28
ASSPYLGQGAQRDTQY
>NA|NA|TRBV5-1
ASSLVPSSTDTQY
>NA|NA|TRBV28
ASRPPRGGYT
>NA|TRBD2|TRBV28
ASSLAGGVSYNEQF
>NA|NA|TRBV5-1
ASSLMTGPNYGYT
>NA|NA|TRBV18
ASSATRGEQY
>NA|NA|TRBV11-2
ASSILGTYNEQF
>NA|TRBD1|TRBV28
ASSSGTELYEQY
>NA|NA|TRBV28
ASSPPPPYGYT
>NA|TRBD2|TRBV28
ASSGTSVYNEQF
>once|NA|TRBV28
ASSPPPGWAYEQY
>NA|NA|TRBV28
ASSLFPPVYNEQF
>NA|NA|TRBV6-1
ASSKAGVTEAF
>NA|NA|TRBV30
AWSGGGTQETQY
>NA|TRBD1|TRBV18
ASSPRQGQGRNEQF